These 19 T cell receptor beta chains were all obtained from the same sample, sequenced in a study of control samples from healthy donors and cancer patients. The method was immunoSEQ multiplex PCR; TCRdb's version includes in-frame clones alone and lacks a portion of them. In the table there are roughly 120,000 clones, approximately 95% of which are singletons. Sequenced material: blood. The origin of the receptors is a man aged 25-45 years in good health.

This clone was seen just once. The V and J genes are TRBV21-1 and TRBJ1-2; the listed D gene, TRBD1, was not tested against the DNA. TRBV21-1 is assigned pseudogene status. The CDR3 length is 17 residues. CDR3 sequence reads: CASSKVETGGNYYGYTF. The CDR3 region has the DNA TGTGCCAGCAGCAAAGTCGAGACAGGGGGAAACTACTATGGCTACACCTTC.

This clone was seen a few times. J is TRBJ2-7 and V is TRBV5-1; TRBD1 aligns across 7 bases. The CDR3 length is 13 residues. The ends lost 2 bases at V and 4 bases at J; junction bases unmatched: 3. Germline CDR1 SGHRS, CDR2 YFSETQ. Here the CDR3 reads CASSFYRGYEQYF. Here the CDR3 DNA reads TGCGCCAGCAGCTTTTACAGGGGATACGAGCAGTACTTC. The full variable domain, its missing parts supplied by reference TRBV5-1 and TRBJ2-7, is KAGVTQTPRYLIKTRGQQVTLSCSPISGHRSVSWYQQTPGQGLQFLFEYFSETQRNKGNFPGRFSGRQFSNSRSEMNVSTLELGDSALYLCASSFYRGYEQYFGPGTRLTVT.

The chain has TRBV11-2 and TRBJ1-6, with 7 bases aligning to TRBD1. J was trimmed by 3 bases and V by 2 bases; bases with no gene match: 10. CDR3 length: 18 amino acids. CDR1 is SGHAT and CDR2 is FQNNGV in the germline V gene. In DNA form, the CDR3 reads TGTGCCAGCAGCTTACTCCAAGGGGGCCCAATCTATAATTCACCCCTCCACTTT. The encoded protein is CASSLLQGGPIYNSPLHF.

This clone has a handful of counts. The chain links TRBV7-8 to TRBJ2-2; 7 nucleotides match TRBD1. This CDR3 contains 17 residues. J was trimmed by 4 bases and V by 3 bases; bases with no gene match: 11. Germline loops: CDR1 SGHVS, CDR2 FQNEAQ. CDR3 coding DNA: TGTGCCAGCAGCTTTAACTACCGGACAGGCGGCACCGGGGAGCTGTTTTTT. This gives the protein CASSFNYRTGGTGELFF.

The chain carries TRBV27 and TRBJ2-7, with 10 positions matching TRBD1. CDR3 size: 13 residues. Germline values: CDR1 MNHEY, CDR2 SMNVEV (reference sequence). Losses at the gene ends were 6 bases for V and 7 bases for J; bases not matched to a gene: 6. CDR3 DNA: TGTGCCAGCAGAGACAGGGGGCCCTCGGAGCAGTACTTC. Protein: CASRDRGPSEQYF.

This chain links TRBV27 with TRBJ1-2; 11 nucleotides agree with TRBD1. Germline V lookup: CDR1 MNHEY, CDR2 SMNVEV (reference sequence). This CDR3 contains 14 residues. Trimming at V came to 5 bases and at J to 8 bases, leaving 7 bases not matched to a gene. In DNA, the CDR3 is TGTGCCAGCAGTACCCGGGACAGGGGGAAAGGCTACACCTTC. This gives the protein CASSTRDRGKGYTF.

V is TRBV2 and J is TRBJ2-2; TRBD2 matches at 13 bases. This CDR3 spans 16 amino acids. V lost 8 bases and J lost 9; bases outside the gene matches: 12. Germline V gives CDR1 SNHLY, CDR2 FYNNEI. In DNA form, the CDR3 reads TGTGCCAGCGAGGAGCCCGGGACTAGCGGGGTGAGGGAGCTGTTTTTT. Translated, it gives CASEEPGTSGVRELFF.

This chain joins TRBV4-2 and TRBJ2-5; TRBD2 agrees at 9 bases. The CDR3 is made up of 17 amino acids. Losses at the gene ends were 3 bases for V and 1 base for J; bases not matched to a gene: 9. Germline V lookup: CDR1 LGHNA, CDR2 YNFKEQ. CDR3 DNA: TGTGCCAGCAGCCATCCTGGGGGAGCGGGGGGCCAAGAGACCCAGTACTTC. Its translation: CASSHPGGAGGQETQYF.

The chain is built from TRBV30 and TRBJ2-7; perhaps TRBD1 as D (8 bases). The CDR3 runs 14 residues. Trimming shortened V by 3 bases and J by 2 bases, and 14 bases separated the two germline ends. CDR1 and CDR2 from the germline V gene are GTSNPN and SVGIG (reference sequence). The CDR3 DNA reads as TGTGCCTGGAGGTACAGGGGGGGAACCTACGAGCAGTACTTC. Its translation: CAWRYRGGTYEQYF.

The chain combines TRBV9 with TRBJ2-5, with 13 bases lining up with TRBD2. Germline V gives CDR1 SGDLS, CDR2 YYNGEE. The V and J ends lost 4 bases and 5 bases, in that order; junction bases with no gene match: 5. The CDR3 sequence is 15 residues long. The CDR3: CASSTSGGARETQYF. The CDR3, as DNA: TGTGCCAGCAGCACTAGCGGGGGGGCCCGGGAGACCCAGTACTTC.

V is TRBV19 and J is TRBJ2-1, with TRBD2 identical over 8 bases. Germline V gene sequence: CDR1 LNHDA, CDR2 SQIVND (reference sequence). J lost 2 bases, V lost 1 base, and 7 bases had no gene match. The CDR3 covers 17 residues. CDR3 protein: CASSIVGRGDTYNEQFF. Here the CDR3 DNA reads TGTGCCAGTAGTATAGTAGGGCGGGGGGACACCTACAATGAGCAGTTCTTC. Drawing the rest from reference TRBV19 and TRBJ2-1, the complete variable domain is DGGITQSPKYLFRKEGQNVTLSCEQNLNHDAMYWYRQDPGQGLRLIYYSQIVNDFQKGDIAEGYSVSREKKESFPLTVTSAQKNPTAFYLCASSIVGRGDTYNEQFFGPGTRLTVL.

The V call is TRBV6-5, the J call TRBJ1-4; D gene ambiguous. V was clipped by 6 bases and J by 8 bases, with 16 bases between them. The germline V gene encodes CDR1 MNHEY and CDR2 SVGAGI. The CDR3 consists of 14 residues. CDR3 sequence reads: CASSQTAILEKLFF. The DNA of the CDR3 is TGTGCCAGCAGCCAGACGGCTATTCTCGAAAAACTGTTTTTT.

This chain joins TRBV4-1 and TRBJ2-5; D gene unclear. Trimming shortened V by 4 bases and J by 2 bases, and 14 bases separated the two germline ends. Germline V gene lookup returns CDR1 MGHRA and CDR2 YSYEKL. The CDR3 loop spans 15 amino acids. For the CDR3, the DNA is TGCGCCAGCAGCCCGACCGAGACTGCACAAGAGACCCAGTACTTC. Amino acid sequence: CASSPTETAQETQYF.

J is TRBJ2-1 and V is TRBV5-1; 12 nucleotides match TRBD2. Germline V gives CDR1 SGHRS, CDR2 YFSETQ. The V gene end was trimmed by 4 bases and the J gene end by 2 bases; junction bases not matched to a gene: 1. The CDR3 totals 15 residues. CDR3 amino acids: CASSPSGGAYNEQFF. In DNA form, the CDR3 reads TGCGCCAGCAGCCCTAGCGGGGGGGCCTACAATGAGCAGTTCTTC.

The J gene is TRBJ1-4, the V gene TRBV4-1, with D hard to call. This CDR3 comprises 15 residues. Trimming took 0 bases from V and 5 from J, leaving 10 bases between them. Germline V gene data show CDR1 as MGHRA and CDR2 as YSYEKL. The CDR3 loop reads CASSQDGERNEKLFF. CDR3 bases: TGCGCCAGCAGCCAAGATGGGGAGAGGAATGAAAAACTGTTTTTT.

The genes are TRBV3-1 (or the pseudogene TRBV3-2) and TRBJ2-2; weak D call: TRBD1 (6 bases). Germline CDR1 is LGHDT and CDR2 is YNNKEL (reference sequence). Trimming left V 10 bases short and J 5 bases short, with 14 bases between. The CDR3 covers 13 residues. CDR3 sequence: CATQGWQTGELFF. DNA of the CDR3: TGTGCCACCCAGGGGTGGCAAACCGGGGAGCTGTTTTTT.

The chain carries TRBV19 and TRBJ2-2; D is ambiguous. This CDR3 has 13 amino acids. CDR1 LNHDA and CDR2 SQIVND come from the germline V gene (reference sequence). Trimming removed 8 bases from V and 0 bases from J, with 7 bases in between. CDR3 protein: CASGSANTGELFF. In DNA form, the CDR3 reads TGTGCCAGTGGAAGTGCGAACACCGGGGAGCTGTTTTTT.

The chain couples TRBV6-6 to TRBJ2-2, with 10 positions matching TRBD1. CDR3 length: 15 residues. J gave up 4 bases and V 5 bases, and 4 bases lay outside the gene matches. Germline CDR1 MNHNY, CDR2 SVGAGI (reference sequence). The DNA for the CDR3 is TGTGCCAGCAGTGCCGGGACAGGGGCCACCGGGGAGCTGTTTTTT. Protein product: CASSAGTGATGELFF.

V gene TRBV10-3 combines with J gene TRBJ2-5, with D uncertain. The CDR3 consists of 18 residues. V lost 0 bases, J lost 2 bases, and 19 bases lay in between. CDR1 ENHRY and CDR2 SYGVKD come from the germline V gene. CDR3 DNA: TGTGCCATCAGTGAGTCGCCGTCCGTTGTGTCAGGACAAGAGACCCAGTACTTC. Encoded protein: CAISESPSVVSGQETQYF.